Each of the 11 T cell receptor beta chains below was sequenced from the same sample in a study of blood T cell repertoires in COVID-19. Repertoires were generated with immunoSEQ multiplex PCR, while TCRdb's copy carries only in-frame clones and drops some. The table lists some 110,000 clones, 82% of them singletons. The specimen sequenced was peripheral blood. Receptors were obtained from a woman between 65 and 79 years old with acute or convalescent COVID-19.

The chain combines TRBV5-1 with TRBJ1-2; a weak D match, TRBD1 (6 bases). The CDR3 contains 13 residues. Germline V lookup: CDR1 SGHRS, CDR2 YFSETQ. Deletions cut 0 bases from V and 4 bases from J, with 7 bases between. The CDR3 reads CASSLGQVYGYTF. As DNA, the CDR3 is TGCGCCAGCAGCTTGGGACAGGTCTATGGCTACACCTTC.

This clone came up once. The chain couples TRBV6-5 to TRBJ1-2; the D gene is possibly TRBD1 (6 bases). Germline-derived CDR1 and CDR2 are MNHEY and SVGAGI. The CDR3 is 13 amino acids. V lost 5 bases and J 4 bases, leaving 11 bases between the germline ends. The CDR3 sequence is CASSLDRPYGYTF. The CDR3 DNA reads as TGTGCCAGCAGTCTCGACAGGCCCTATGGCTACACCTTC.

This chain uses TRBV5-4 with TRBJ1-1; perhaps TRBD1 as D (5 bases). Trimming removed 3 bases at V and 1 base at J, with 16 bases between. This CDR3 spans 16 amino acids. Looked up from germline, CDR1 is SGHNT and CDR2 is YYREEE (reference sequence). The CDR3, as DNA: TGTGCCAGCAGCTCTCAAAGGGGATTTGGGAACACTGAAGCTTTCTTT. Protein sequence: CASSSQRGFGNTEAFF.

The rearrangement joins TRBV7-3 to TRBJ1-3; TRBD1 is a possible D gene (6 bases). The CDR3 consists of 14 residues. Germline CDR1 SGHTA, CDR2 FQGTGA. The ends were cut back, 5 bases at V and 0 bases at J, with 8 bases in the middle. CDR3 in amino acids: CASSPDSSGNTIYF. CDR3 nucleotides: TGTGCCAGCAGCCCGGACAGCTCTGGAAACACCATATATTTT.

V and J are TRBV18 and TRBJ1-2, with D possibly being TRBD1 (5 bases). The V and J ends lost 0 bases and 4 bases respectively, with 9 bases between them. Per germline, CDR1 KGHSH and CDR2 LQKENI. The CDR3 runs to 14 residues. The CDR3 is CASSPPGQPYGYTF. The CDR3 nucleotides read TGTGCCAGCTCACCACCGGGGCAGCCCTATGGCTACACCTTC.

The rearrangement links TRBV4-1 to TRBJ2-5; D not resolved. From germline, CDR1 is MGHRA and CDR2 YSYEKL. The V and J ends lost 1 base and 5 bases respectively, with 20 bases between them. This CDR3 has 17 residues. CDR3 residues: CASSQVANLDFLETQYF. Here the CDR3 DNA reads TGCGCCAGCAGCCAAGTTGCGAATTTAGACTTCTTGGAGACCCAGTACTTC.

The chain recombines TRBV6-2 or TRBV6-3 with TRBJ1-2; TRBD1 aligns across 8 bases. Germline V gives CDR1 MNHEY, CDR2 SVGEGT. With V trimmed by 4 bases and J by 4 bases, 8 bases remained unmatched. The CDR3 extends over 15 amino acids. CDR3 nucleotides: TGTGCCAGCAGTTCTCCTAGACAGGGGAGCTATGGCTACACCTTC. It specifies CASSSPRQGSYGYTF.

CDR3 amino acids: CASSLNQLTEAFF. The CDR3, as DNA: TGTGCCAGCAGCTTAAACCAACTCACTGAAGCTTTCTTT. The V call is TRBV7-3, the J call TRBJ1-1; unclear D gene. This CDR3 has 13 amino acids. V dropped 1 base and J dropped 4 bases, with 7 bases sitting between them. Germline loops: CDR1 SGHTA, CDR2 FQGTGA.

This clone was observed once. The rearrangement joins TRBV10-3 to TRBJ1-1; no reliable D call. The CDR3 totals 12 residues. V was shortened by 2 bases and J by 6 bases, with 7 bases between the two germline ends. Germline loops: CDR1 ENHRY, CDR2 SYGVKD. CDR3 loop: CAISEKAAEAFF. The CDR3, as DNA: TGTGCCATCAGTGAGAAGGCGGCTGAAGCTTTCTTT.

This sequence joins TRBV4-3 and TRBJ1-3; D call uncertain. Germline CDR1 LGHNA, CDR2 YSLEER. Trimming pared 0 bases from V and 4 bases from J, leaving 13 bases between. The CDR3 runs to 16 residues. The CDR3, as DNA: TGCGCCAGCAGCCAAGATAGCGGCACCTGGGGAAACACCATATATTTT. It translates to CASSQDSGTWGNTIYF.

V usage is TRBV7-3 and J usage is TRBJ2-5, with 8 nucleotides matching TRBD2. CDR1 is SGHTA, CDR2 FQGTGA, per germline. There are 15 residues in the CDR3. V lost 5 bases to trimming and J lost 5 bases; unmatched junction nucleotides: 10. CDR3 in DNA: TGTGCCAGCAGCCCCGCGGGGGGAGGCCGGGAGACCCAGTACTTC. Translated: CASSPAGGGRETQYF.